The T cell receptor (beta chain) under discussion was sequenced for a study of Tregs in tolerant kidney transplant recipients. Some clones are missing from TCRdb's copy, which holds only in-frame ones; the method was immunoSEQ multiplex PCR. Among around 120,000 clones listed, about 90% were seen once. The CDR3 has 14 residues. The V and J ends lost 2 bases and 0 bases respectively, with 8 bases between them. Germline CDR1 reads SGHDT; CDR2 reads YYEEEE. The sample consisted of CD4+ T cells from blood. The source of this sequence is a human donor in good health. V is TRBV5-6 and J is TRBJ1-1, with D hard to call. DNA of the CDR3: TGTGCCAGCAGCTTCCTTTACCTGAACACTGAAGCTTTCTTT. It encodes CASSFLYLNTEAFF.